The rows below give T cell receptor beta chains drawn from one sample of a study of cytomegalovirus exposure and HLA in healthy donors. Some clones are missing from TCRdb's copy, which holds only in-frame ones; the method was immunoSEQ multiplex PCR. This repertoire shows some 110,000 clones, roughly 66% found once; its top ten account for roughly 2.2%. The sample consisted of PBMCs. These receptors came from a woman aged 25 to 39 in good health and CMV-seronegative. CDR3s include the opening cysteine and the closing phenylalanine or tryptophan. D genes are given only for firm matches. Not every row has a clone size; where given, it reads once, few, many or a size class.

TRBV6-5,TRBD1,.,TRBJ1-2,CASSYSRGRGYGYTF,TGTGCCAGCAGTTACTCTAGGGGGCGCGGGTATGGCTACACCTTC
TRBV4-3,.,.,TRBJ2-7,CASSQEAANGYEQYF,TGCGCCAGCAGCCAAGAAGCAGCGAACGGATACGAGCAGTACTTC
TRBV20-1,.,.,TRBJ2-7,CSARGYEQYF,TGCAGTGCCAGGGGTTACGAGCAGTACTTC
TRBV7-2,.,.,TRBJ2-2,CASSSQSGNTGELFF,TGTGCCAGCAGCTCCCAGAGCGGGAACACCGGGGAGCTGTTTTTT
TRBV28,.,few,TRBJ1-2,CASSSGVYGYTF,TGTGCCAGCAGTTCAGGGGTCTATGGCTACACCTTC
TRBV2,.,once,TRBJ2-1,CASTSWGVNEQFF,TGTGCCAGCACCTCTTGGGGGGTAAATGAGCAGTTCTTC
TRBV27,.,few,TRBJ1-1,CASSLLRNTEAFF,TGTGCCAGCAGTTTACTCCGGAACACTGAAGCTTTCTTT
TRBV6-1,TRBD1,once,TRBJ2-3,CASSDMRRGTGATDTQYF,TGTGCCAGCAGTGATATGAGGCGGGGGACAGGGGCCACAGATACGCAGTATTTT
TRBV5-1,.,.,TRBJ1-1,CASSPQTGGTEAFF,TGCGCCAGCAGCCCCCAAACGGGGGGCACTGAAGCTTTCTTT
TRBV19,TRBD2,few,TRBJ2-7,CASSRLAAGAAYEQYF,TGTGCCAGTAGTCGCCTCGCAGCGGGAGCTGCCTACGAGCAGTACTTC
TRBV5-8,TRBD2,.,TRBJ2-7,CASSLQLAGPYEQYF,TGTGCCAGCAGCCTCCAACTAGCGGGACCCTACGAGCAGTACTTC
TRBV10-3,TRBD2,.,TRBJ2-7,CAIGGGGSYEQYF,TGTGCCATCGGGGGGGGAGGTTCCTACGAGCAGTACTTC
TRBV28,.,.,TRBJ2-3,CASSLYTDTQYF,TGTGCCAGCAGTCTCTACACAGATACGCAGTATTTT
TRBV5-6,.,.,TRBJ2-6,CASSLDQGGISGANVLTF,TGTGCCAGCAGCTTGGATCAGGGGGGCATCTCTGGGGCCAACGTCCTGACTTTC
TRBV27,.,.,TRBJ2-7,CASSLIQGFDEQYF,TGTGCCAGCAGTTTAATCCAGGGTTTCGACGAGCAGTACTTC
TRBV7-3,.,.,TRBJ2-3,CASSRIADPTDTQYF,TGTGCCAGCAGCCGAATCGCGGATCCCACAGATACGCAGTATTTT
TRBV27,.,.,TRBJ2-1,CASRGTGLDEQFF,TGTGCCAGCAGGGGTACAGGGTTGGATGAGCAGTTCTTC
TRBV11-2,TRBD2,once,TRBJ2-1,CASSLDLGTIAGYNEQFF,TGTGCCAGCAGCTTAGATTTAGGGACGATAGCGGGTTACAATGAGCAGTTCTTC
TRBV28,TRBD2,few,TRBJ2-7,CASSAGDLLTSGVGREQYF,TGTGCCAGCAGCGCGGGGGACCTCTTGACTAGCGGGGTGGGGAGGGAGCAGTACTTC
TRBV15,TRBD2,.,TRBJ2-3,CATSRVQGLAGLPDTQYF,TGTGCCACCAGCAGAGTTCAGGGACTAGCGGGACTCCCAGATACGCAGTATTTT
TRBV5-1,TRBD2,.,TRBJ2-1,CASSFNPSGRGNEQFF,TGCGCCAGCAGCTTCAACCCTAGCGGGAGGGGAAATGAGCAGTTCTTC
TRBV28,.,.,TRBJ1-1,CASSQIGGNTEAFF,TGTGCCAGCAGCCAAATCGGTGGGAACACTGAAGCTTTCTTT
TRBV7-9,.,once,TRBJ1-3,CASSPRDTVDTIYF,TGTGCCAGCAGCCCGAGGGACACGGTAGACACCATATATTTT
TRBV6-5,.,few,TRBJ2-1,CASSSSEPDLKQFF,TGTGCCAGCAGTTCTAGCGAACCAGATTTGAAGCAGTTCTTC
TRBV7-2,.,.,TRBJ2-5,CASSLQQGPRETQYF,TGTGCCAGCAGCTTACAACAGGGCCCGAGAGAGACCCAGTACTTC
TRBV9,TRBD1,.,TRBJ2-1,CASSPRQGRAYNEQFF,TGTGCCAGCAGCCCTAGACAGGGTAGGGCTTACAATGAGCAGTTCTTC
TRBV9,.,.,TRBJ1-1,CASSVDQNTEAFF,TGTGCCAGCAGCGTAGATCAGAACACTGAAGCTTTCTTT
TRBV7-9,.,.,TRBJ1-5,CASSLMGGGDNQPQHF,TGTGCCAGCAGCTTAATGGGGGGTGGGGACAATCAGCCCCAGCATTTT
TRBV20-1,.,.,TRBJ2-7,CSARSTYEQYF,TGCAGTGCTAGGAGTACCTACGAGCAGTACTTC
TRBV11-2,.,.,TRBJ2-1,CASSLVLLVDEQFF,TGTGCCAGCAGCTTAGTCCTACTAGTTGATGAGCAGTTCTTC
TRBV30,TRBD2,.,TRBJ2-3,CAWSSPTSGTYTDTQYF,TGTGCCTGGAGTAGCCCGACTAGCGGGACCTACACAGATACGCAGTATTTT
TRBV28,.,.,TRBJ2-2,CASNTLYRFTGELFF,TGTGCCAGCAACACCCTATACAGGTTCACCGGGGAGCTGTTTTTT
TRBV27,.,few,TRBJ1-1,CASSSRGTEAFF,TGTGCCAGCAGTTCCCGGGGAACTGAAGCTTTCTTT
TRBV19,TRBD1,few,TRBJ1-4,CASSPTGADEKLFF,TGTGCCAGTAGCCCAACAGGGGCGGATGAAAAACTGTTTTTT
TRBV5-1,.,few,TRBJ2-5,CASSLPLTKASPGETQYF,TGCGCCAGCAGTCTCCCCCTCACTAAAGCTAGTCCCGGGGAGACCCAGTACTTC
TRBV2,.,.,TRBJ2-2,CASSRQDGELFF,TGTGCCAGCAGTCGACAAGACGGGGAGCTGTTTTTT
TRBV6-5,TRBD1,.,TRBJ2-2,CASSRTGGRSGELFF,TGTGCCAGCAGCAGGACAGGGGGCCGGTCCGGGGAGCTGTTTTTT
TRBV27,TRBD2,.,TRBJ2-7,CASSLKREARYEQYF,TGTGCCAGCAGTTTGAAGCGGGAGGCTAGGTACGAGCAGTACTTC
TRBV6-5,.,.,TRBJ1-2,CASRTQGNGYTF,TGTGCCAGCAGAACCCAGGGGAATGGCTACACCTTC
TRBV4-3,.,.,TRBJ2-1,CASSQLGPDAYNEQFF,TGCGCCAGCAGCCAGCTAGGTCCCGATGCCTACAATGAGCAGTTCTTC
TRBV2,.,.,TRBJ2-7,CASSEAPLRAGTYEQYF,TGTGCCAGCAGTGAAGCGCCTCTAAGGGCGGGGACCTACGAGCAGTACTTC
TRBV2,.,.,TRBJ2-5,CASSGQQIKYF,TGTGCCAGCAGCGGACAGCAAATTAAGTACTTC
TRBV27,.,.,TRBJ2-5,CASSLFWPAQTQYF,TGTGCCAGCAGTTTATTCTGGCCCGCACAGACCCAGTACTTC
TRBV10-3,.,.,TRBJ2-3,CAISERIGSADTQYF,TGTGCCATCAGTGAGCGGATCGGGAGTGCAGATACGCAGTATTTT
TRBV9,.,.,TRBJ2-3,CASSVGHSTDTQYF,TGTGCCAGCAGCGTAGGACATAGCACAGATACGCAGTATTTT
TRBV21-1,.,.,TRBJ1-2,CASSKVLSGTRNYGYTF,TGTGCCAGCAGCAAAGTTCTTTCCGGGACACGCAACTATGGCTACACCTTC
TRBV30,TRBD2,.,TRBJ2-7,CAWSETSGSHEQYF,TGTGCCTGGAGTGAGACTAGCGGGAGCCACGAGCAGTACTTC
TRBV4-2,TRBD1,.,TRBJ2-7,CASSQDQTGPSYEQYF,TGTGCCAGCAGCCAAGATCAGACAGGGCCTTCCTACGAGCAGTACTTC
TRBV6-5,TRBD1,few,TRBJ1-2,CASSYDRVGNYGYTF,TGTGCCAGCAGTTACGACAGGGTTGGAAACTATGGCTACACCTTC
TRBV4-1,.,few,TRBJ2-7,CASSQDVPGSAYEQYF,TGCGCCAGCAGCCAAGATGTACCGGGATCAGCCTACGAGCAGTACTTC
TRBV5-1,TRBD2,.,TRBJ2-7,CASSLASGNTYEQYF,TGCGCCAGCAGCTTGGCTAGCGGGAACACCTACGAGCAGTACTTC
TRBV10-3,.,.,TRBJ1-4,CAISDPGGSNEKLFF,TGTGCCATCAGTGATCCGGGGGGCAGTAATGAAAAACTGTTTTTT
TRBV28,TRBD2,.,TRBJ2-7,CASNPPLAGAGYEQYF,TGTGCCAGCAACCCTCCCCTAGCGGGAGCGGGCTACGAGCAGTACTTC
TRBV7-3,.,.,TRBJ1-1,CASSLNRGNTEAFF,TGTGCCAGCAGCTTAAACCGCGGGAACACTGAAGCTTTCTTT
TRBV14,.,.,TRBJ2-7,CASSQVSEQYF,TGTGCCAGCAGCCAAGTTTCGGAGCAGTACTTC